The source of this TCR beta chain is a study of OX40 agonist ivuxolimab in advanced cancers. Study overall: In this cohort, patients received ivuxolimab, an agonistic anti-OX40 (CD134) antibody.

Blood got drawn at baseline, again on cycle 4 day 1, and then on cycle 7 day 1. The data were produced by immunoSEQ multiplex PCR, yet TCRdb's version contains in-frame clones alone and is incomplete. The sample records around 120,000 clones, approximately 90% being singletons. Study-wide points: Both CD4+ and CD8+ T cell populations in blood had undergone clonal expansion by week 6 at 0.1 to 3.0 mg/kg.

Regarding this clone: Its antigen is unidentified.

This TCR derives from an adult with an advanced solid tumor such as melanoma, head and neck, liver or kidney cancer. The specimen was CD4+ or CD8+ T cells sorted from blood, collected in a trial of the OX40 agonist ivuxolimab.

CDR3 loop: CAISESRNSPLHF. The CDR3 DNA sequence: TGTGCCATCAGTGAGTCCAGGAATTCACCCCTCCACTTT. This chain links TRBV10-3 with TRBJ1-6, with D uncertain. Germline V lookup: CDR1 ENHRY, CDR2 SYGVKD. V gave up 0 bases and J gave up 7 bases, with 4 bases separating them. This CDR3 region has 13 residues.